The 13 T cell receptor beta chains presented below share a single source sample, sequenced in a study of PD-L1 blockade in urothelial cancer. Clones were read by immunoSEQ multiplex PCR, and TCRdb kept only the in-frame ones, dropping some. The sample includes about 86,000 clones, 85% to 90% of them seen just once. Indicated time point: pretreatment peripheral blood. Sequencing used PBMCs, obtained around atezolizumab (anti-PD-L1) treatment. Receptors originate from a man between 60 and 70 years old with urothelial cancer.

Only a few counts were recorded for this clone. V gene TRBV5-1 combines with J gene TRBJ1-1, with D tentatively TRBD1 (6 bases). Germline loops: CDR1 SGHRS, CDR2 YFSETQ. This CDR3 comprises 15 residues. V dropped 5 bases and J dropped 6 bases, with 20 bases sitting between them. The CDR3 protein is CASRPGGRGMSEAFF. CDR3 bases: TGCGCCAGCAGGCCGGGGGGCAGGGGTATGTCTGAAGCTTTCTTT.

V gene TRBV7-3 combines with J gene TRBJ2-2; 7 bases fit TRBD1. V lost 5 bases to trimming and J lost 2 bases; unmatched junction nucleotides: 2. The CDR3 loop spans 14 amino acids. Germline CDR1 is SGHTA and CDR2 is FQGTGA. For the CDR3, the DNA is TGTGCCAGCAGCCGACAGGGTAACACCGGGGAGCTGTTTTTT. This encodes CASSRQGNTGELFF.

This clone was counted only a few times. The chain is built from TRBV18 and TRBJ1-6; 10 bases fit TRBD1. In germline, CDR1 is KGHSH, CDR2 LQKENI. The trim removed 3 bases at V and 9 bases at J, leaving 8 bases unmatched. CDR3 length equals 16 residues. The CDR3 spells CASSPKTGGMGSPLHF. The CDR3, as DNA: TGTGCCAGCTCACCCAAGACAGGGGGCATGGGTTCACCCCTCCACTTT.

V is TRBV25-1 and J is TRBJ1-3; 8 bases match TRBD1. Germline trimming cut 3 bases from V and 4 bases from J; bases unmatched to any gene: 8. Germline assignment: CDR1 MGHDK and CDR2 SYGVNS. This CDR3 is 16 amino acids long. CDR3 sequence (DNA): TGTGCCAGCAGTGATCGACCGGACAGGGACGGAAACACCATATATTTT. It is translated as CASSDRPDRDGNTIYF.

This chain connects TRBV6-5 to TRBJ1-4, with 9 bases identical to TRBD1. CDR3 length: 14 amino acids. Germline V gives CDR1 MNHEY, CDR2 SVGAGI. V lost 2 bases, J lost 8 bases, and 3 bases stayed unmatched. The CDR3 nucleotides are TGTGCCAGCAGTTACGCCGGACAGGGGGAAAAACTGTTTTTT. It encodes CASSYAGQGEKLFF.

The chain carries TRBV6-1 and TRBJ2-1, with 10 nucleotides matching TRBD2. CDR3 length: 15 amino acids. Germline V gives CDR1 MNHNS, CDR2 SASEGT. With V trimmed by 6 bases and J by 8 bases, 10 bases remained unmatched. CDR3 region: CASRGWGLASDEQFF. CDR3 coding DNA: TGTGCCAGCAGGGGATGGGGACTAGCGAGCGATGAGCAGTTCTTC.

The genes are TRBV4-1 and TRBJ1-2, with 8 bases lining up with TRBD1. The CDR3 has 14 residues. The V segment lost 4 bases and the J segment 2 bases; nucleotides outside the gene matches: 3. Looked up from germline, CDR1 is MGHRA and CDR2 is YSYEKL. The CDR3, as DNA: TGCGCCAGCAGCCCCGCAGGGGGCAACTATGGCTACACCTTC. It encodes CASSPAGGNYGYTF.

The chain couples TRBV5-5 to TRBJ2-2; D is unclear. This CDR3 is built from 14 residues. CDR1 is SGHKS, CDR2 YYEKEE, per germline (reference sequence). The germline V and J ends were trimmed by 7 bases and 4 bases, with 14 bases remaining between them. Here the CDR3 DNA reads TGTGCCAGCCTCCTGCTGACAACCACCGGGGAGCTGTTTTTT. Amino acids: CASLLLTTTGELFF. The variable domain in full, with the rest retrieved from reference TRBV5-5 and TRBJ2-2, is DAGVTQSPTHLIKTRGQQVTLRCSPISGHKSVSWYQQVLGQGPQFIFQYYEKEERGRGNFPDRFSARQFPNYSSELNVNALLLGDSALYLCASLLLTTTGELFFGEGSRLTVL.

The chain employs TRBV4-1 and TRBJ1-5, with 7 bases identical to TRBD1. From germline, CDR1 is MGHRA and CDR2 YSYEKL. J was trimmed by 3 bases and V by 1 base; bases with no gene match: 6. The CDR3 runs to 16 residues. CDR3 bases: TGCGCCAGCAGCCAAGGACAGGGATTAGACAATCAGCCCCAGCATTTT. Translation gives CASSQGQGLDNQPQHF.

The table lists this clone with a few counts. The chain is built from TRBV6-6 and TRBJ1-5; 8 positions match TRBD1. Germline V gene lookup returns CDR1 MNHNY and CDR2 SVGAGI (reference sequence). This CDR3 region has 13 residues. The J segment lost 7 bases and the V segment lost 6 bases, leaving 5 bases of the junction unmatched. In DNA, the CDR3 is TGTGCCAGCAGAAGGGACAGGTGGCAGCCCCAGCATTTT. It encodes CASRRDRWQPQHF.

V usage is TRBV6-5 and J usage is TRBJ1-3; D uncertain. CDR3 length: 11 amino acids. Trimming took 8 bases from V and 4 from J, leaving 6 bases between them. Germline V gene lookup returns CDR1 MNHEY and CDR2 SVGAGI. Written as DNA, the CDR3 is TGTGCCAGCTTCTTCGGAAACACCATATATTTT. Amino acids: CASFFGNTIYF.

V gene TRBV6-6 combines with J gene TRBJ2-7, with 12 bases matching TRBD1. V lost 2 bases and J lost 5; bases outside the gene matches: 4. Germline V gives CDR1 MNHNY, CDR2 SVGAGI (reference sequence). The length of the CDR3 is 15 residues. CDR3 DNA: TGTGCCAGCAGTTACCCGGGACAGGGGGCTAACGAGCAGTACTTC. This gives the protein CASSYPGQGANEQYF.

This clone has ten or more counts. The chain carries TRBV11-3 and TRBJ1-5, with D possibly being TRBD1 (6 bases). V was pared by 5 bases and J by 1 base, with 18 bases between. The length of the CDR3 is 17 residues. Germline V lookup: CDR1 SGHNT, CDR2 YENEEA. The CDR3 nucleotides are TGTGCCAGCAGCAAGATGTCAGGGGATGTCAGCAATCAGCCCCAGCATTTT. It translates to CASSKMSGDVSNQPQHF.